This T cell receptor beta chain was identified in a study of control samples from healthy donors and cancer patients. CDR1 and CDR2 (germline): LNHDA, SQIVND (reference sequence). The CDR3 length is 16 residues. Trimming removed 0 bases at V and 1 base at J, with 7 bases between. Generated by immunoSEQ multiplex PCR, the TCRdb table keeps only in-frame clones and is missing some. The profile shows tens of thousands of clones, nearly 95% of them singletons. Sequenced: PBMCs. The TCR originated in a woman aged 45-65 years with head and neck cancer. The chain recombines TRBV19 with TRBJ2-6; TRBD1 is a possible D gene (6 bases). The CDR3 sequence is CASSIDRGSGANVLTF. The DNA of the CDR3 is TGTGCCAGTAGTATAGACAGGGGATCTGGGGCCAACGTCCTGACTTTC.